The present T cell receptor (beta chain) was sequenced within a study of T cells in Graves' hyperthyroidism and ophthalmopathy. Notes on the study in general: Ophthalmopathy stood apart from stable hyperthyroidism in a 13 V-J model. In validation, the model predicted ophthalmopathy. These predictions came a median roughly seven months before onset.

CDR1 is MNHEY and CDR2 is SMNVEV in the germline V gene (reference sequence). CDR3 length: 11 amino acids. Trimming stripped 4 bases from V and 14 bases from J, with 14 bases between. The TCR beta CDR3 regions underwent amplification using RNA transcripts as the source. Carried out on the TCR CDR3, a first-round RT-PCR used the HTBI primer set. TCRdb analysed the multiplex PCR reads with MiXCR anew, one entry per CDR3 protein. The sample records 350,000 to 400,000 distinct CDR3 sequences, approximately 15% being singletons. With regard to this clonotype: Its target is unknown.

Patients aged 18 to 65 had newly diagnosed hyperthyroidism that had lasted under 2 months. The diagnoses drew upon clinical symptoms, serum thyroxine and TRAb, thyroid ultrasound and orbital computed tomography. The V and J genes are TRBV27 and TRBJ2-5, with TRBD2 as a possible D gene (6 bases). The specimen was blood. This sequence was found in an older woman with Graves' hyperthyroidism. This CDR3 reads CASSSTSGLYF. The CDR3 DNA follows: TGTGCCAGCAGTTCCACCAGCGGGTTATACTTC.